This T cell receptor (beta chain) appears in the sequencing data of a study of beta chain features in type 1 diabetes. The study, taken as a whole, reports: VDJ junctions from type 1 diabetes patients carried fewer insertions and larger deletions. Among patients with Type 1 diabetes, TCRB CDR3s were moderately but significantly shorter in every one of the four CD4+ subsets. Shorter templates might be favored by PCR, equally in patients and controls.

The investigators reverse transcribed all of the isolated RNA, so they sequenced expressed TCRB transcripts. Deep immunoSEQ sequencing covered naive, central memory and regulatory T cell samples. Libraries were prepared by immunoSEQ multiplex PCR; TCRdb keeps only in-frame clonotypes and omits some of them. Among about 280,000 clones listed, 15% were seen once. This clone was observed a few times. Its antigen remains unidentified. This sequence was found in a man between 18 and 29 years old with type 1 diabetes. The sample taken for sequencing was naive CD4+ T cells from blood.

CDR3 sequence: CSCGPRTGELFF. The CDR3 nucleotides read TGCAGCTGCGGGCCCAGGACCGGGGAGCTGTTTTTT. This chain links TRBV29-1 with TRBJ2-2; D may be TRBD2 (5 bases). The CDR3 is made up of 12 amino acids. Trimming removed 8 bases at V and 5 bases at J, with 12 bases between. Germline CDR1 SQVTM, CDR2 ANQGSEA.